The clone carrying this T cell receptor (beta chain) has only a few counts. The sample is drawn from a study of blood T cell repertoires in COVID-19. The repertoire was sequenced with immunoSEQ multiplex PCR; TCRdb's copy has only in-frame clones and lacks some. The table records about 250,000 clones, roughly 85% of them present only once. CDR3 length: 15 amino acids. V was pared by 1 base and J by 5 bases, with 12 bases between. Germline values: CDR1 SGHTA, CDR2 FQGTGA. This chain links TRBV7-3 with TRBJ2-1; possible D gene TRBD2, 6 bases. Sequencing was performed on peripheral blood. The origin of this receptor is a man aged 18 to 35 with active or convalescent COVID-19. The CDR3 here is CASSLNGGDNNEQFF. The CDR3 region has the DNA TGTGCCAGCAGCTTAAACGGGGGAGATAACAATGAGCAGTTCTTC.